This T cell receptor beta chain was recovered during a study of lymphopenia after photon versus proton radiotherapy. Study observations and caveats: In patients who died, overall survival fell as post-nadir TCR diversity dropped more. Photon-treated patients lost naive T cells and TCR diversity; proton-treated stayed stable. After lymphocyte nadir, photon-treated repertoires showed oligoclonal expansion, especially CD8+ Temra. Only patients who died were analyzed for survival; proton advantage is unproven.

This clone was found once. The antigen is undetermined. Profiling relied on immunoSEQ multiplex PCR, and the TCRdb table lists in-frame clones only, not all of them. The sample holds 50,000 to 60,000 clones, about 92% seen once. The sample here was peripheral blood, taken from a patient treated with photon-based radiotherapy. This sequence was found in a woman aged 40-49 years with cholangiocarcinoma.

In nucleotides, the CDR3 is TGTGCCAGCAGGGGACAGACGAACACTGAAGCTTTCTTT. This codes for CASRGQTNTEAFF. The V call is TRBV2, the J call TRBJ1-1, with 7 bases aligning to TRBD1. The CDR3 consists of 13 residues. The trim removed 6 bases at V and 1 base at J, leaving 2 bases unmatched. CDR1 and CDR2 (germline): SNHLY, FYNNEI.